These 16 T cell receptor beta chains were all obtained from the same sample, sequenced in a study of identical twins. TCRdb reanalysed the 5' RACE reads using MiXCR and keeps one entry per CDR3 protein. The profile shows about 240,000 distinct CDR3 sequences, roughly 13% of them singletons. These records were also assigned to another study, of yellow fever vaccine responses in identical twins.

The sample was memory (CD45RO+) T cells sorted from blood. These receptors were obtained from a woman under 30 in good health.

The J gene is TRBJ2-3, the V gene TRBV5-5; no firm D call. Trimming took 2 bases from V and 4 from J, leaving 17 bases between them. Per the germline V gene, CDR1 is SGHKS and CDR2 is YYEKEE (reference sequence). The CDR3 contains 16 residues. In DNA form, the CDR3 reads TGTGCCAGCAGCTTTCTCCCAGGTTCCAACGCAGATACGCAGTATTTT. Translated: CASSFLPGSNADTQYF.

A few counts support this clonotype. The chain couples TRBV2 to TRBJ2-4, with 7 bases matching TRBD2. Germline V gene sequence: CDR1 SNHLY, CDR2 FYNNEI. The CDR3 sequence is 12 residues long. The trim removed 8 bases at V and 8 bases at J, leaving 6 bases unmatched. CDR3 loop: CASGLDLDIQYF. The CDR3, as DNA: TGTGCCAGCGGACTAGACCTGGACATTCAGTACTTC. Variable domain in full (rest from reference TRBV2 and TRBJ2-4): EPEVTQTPSHQVTQMGQEVILRCVPISNHLYFYWYRQILGQKVEFLVSFYNNEISEKSEIFDDQFSVERPDGSNFTLKIRSTKLEDSAMYFCASGLDLDIQYFGAGTRLSVL.

This chain uses TRBV18 with TRBJ2-1; the D gene could be TRBD1 or TRBD2 (5 bases each). CDR1 and CDR2 (germline): KGHSH, LQKENI. This CDR3 is built from 16 residues. Trimming shortened V by 6 bases and J by 0 bases, and 15 bases separated the two germline ends. CDR3 residues: CASSFSGTVSYNEQFF. Written as DNA, the CDR3 is TGTGCCAGCTCCTTCTCGGGGACCGTCTCCTACAATGAGCAGTTCTTC.

To note about this clonotype: A read error is possible here, since a much larger clone lies one base away. V gene TRBV6-2 or TRBV6-3 combines with J gene TRBJ2-1, with D unclear. CDR1 MNHEY and CDR2 SVGEGT come from the germline V gene. This CDR3 comprises 13 residues. In nucleotides, the CDR3 is TGTTCCAGCAGCCCGACCGAGGTTTCGGAGCAGTTCTTC. Translated, it gives CSSSPTEVSEQFF.

Many counts were recorded for this clonotype. The V and J genes are TRBV11-2 and TRBJ2-7; possible D gene TRBD2, 5 bases. The germline gives CDR1 SGHAT, CDR2 FQNNGV. V shed 1 base and J shed 2 bases, with 18 bases lying between them. This CDR3 spans 17 amino acids. CDR3 sequence: CASSLVPSGVPPYEQYF. DNA for the CDR3: TGTGCCAGCAGCTTAGTCCCCTCCGGGGTACCACCCTACGAGCAGTACTTC. The variable domain in full, with the rest retrieved from reference TRBV11-2 and TRBJ2-7, is EAGVAQSPRYKIIEKRQSVAFWCNPISGHATLYWYQQILGQGPKLLIQFQNNGVVDDSQLPKDRFSAERLKGVDSTLKIQPAKLEDSAVYLCASSLVPSGVPPYEQYFGPGTRLTVT.

In this sample, this clonotype turned up many times. The V call is TRBV12-3 or TRBV12-4, the J call TRBJ2-1; either TRBD1 or TRBD2 may supply D (6 bases each). This CDR3 is built from 14 residues. Trimming took off 6 bases at V and 6 bases at J, with 15 bases between the two ends. CDR3 bases: TGTGCCAGCAGCCAAAATGGAGGGGGCAATGAGCAGTTCTTC. Encoded protein: CASSQNGGGNEQFF.

This clonotype came up a few times. The CDR3 DNA is TGTGCCAGCAGTTTCAGATGGAGCTCCTACGAGCAGTACTTC. Protein: CASSFRWSSYEQYF. V is TRBV27 and J is TRBJ2-7; D gene ambiguous. The ends were cut back, 3 bases at V and 0 bases at J, with 9 bases in the middle. The CDR3 consists of 14 residues. The germline CDR1 and CDR2 sequences are MNHEY and SMNVEV (reference sequence).

The J gene is TRBJ2-2, the V gene TRBV15, with D uncertain. The CDR3 is 15 residues long. Germline CDR1 LNHNV, CDR2 YYDKDF (reference sequence). V was cut by 3 bases and J by 5 bases, with 13 bases left in between. The CDR3 loop is CATSSELKNTGELFF. CDR3 in DNA: TGTGCCACCAGCAGCGAACTAAAGAATACCGGGGAGCTGTTTTTT.

This clonotype was recorded many times. The CDR3 sequence: CATSRPNTGGNGYTF. The CDR3 DNA sequence: TGTGCCACCAGCAGACCTAACACGGGGGGTAATGGCTACACCTTC. The chain recombines TRBV15 with TRBJ1-2; tentatively, D is TRBD1 (5 bases). The CDR3 totals 15 residues. The V and J ends lost 2 bases and 6 bases respectively, with 16 bases between them. Germline V CDR1 and CDR2: LNHNV, YYDKDF (reference sequence).

This clonotype came up a few times. V is TRBV20-1 and J is TRBJ2-1, with 14 bases fitting TRBD2. This CDR3 has 15 residues. From germline, CDR1 is DFQATT and CDR2 SNEGSKA (reference sequence). J gave up 5 bases and V 3 bases, and 3 bases lay outside the gene matches. CDR3 sequence reads: CSARTSGRANNEQFF. CDR3 nucleotides: TGCAGTGCTAGGACTAGCGGGAGGGCCAACAATGAGCAGTTCTTC.

The chain carries TRBV29-1 and TRBJ1-2; D is uncertain. The CDR3 covers 13 residues. Trimming took off 7 bases at V and 3 bases at J, with 15 bases between the two ends. Germline values: CDR1 SQVTM, CDR2 ANQGSEA. CDR3 loop: CSALGAGDYGYTF. The CDR3 DNA reads TGCAGCGCCCTCGGTGCGGGCGACTATGGCTACACCTTC.

The CDR3 nucleotides read TGTGCCAGCAGCTCGCCCGGGACAGGGTCTAAAAATGAGCAGTTCTTC. Its translation is CASSSPGTGSKNEQFF. The V call is TRBV28, the J call TRBJ2-1; TRBD1 matches 9 bases. J gave up 7 bases and V 6 bases, and 13 bases lay outside the gene matches. The CDR3 runs 16 residues. Germline CDR1 and CDR2: MDHEN and SYDVKM. The complete variable domain, with remaining parts taken from reference TRBV28 and TRBJ2-1, reads DVKVTQSSRYLVKRTGEKVFLECVQDMDHENMFWYRQDPGLGLRLIYFSYDVKMKEKGDIPEGYSVSREKKERFSLILESASTNQTSMYLCASSSPGTGSKNEQFFGPGTRLTVL.

CDR3 coding DNA: TGTGCCTGGAGTGTCGGGGCGAGGAACGAGCAGTACTTC. This sequence encodes CAWSVGARNEQYF. The J gene is TRBJ2-7, the V gene TRBV30; D tentatively fits TRBD1 or TRBD2 (5 bases each). The length of the CDR3 is 13 residues. Germline V gives CDR1 GTSNPN, CDR2 SVGIG (reference sequence). V was shortened by 0 bases and J by 5 bases, with 11 bases between the two germline ends. Based on the CDR3 plus reference TRBV30 and TRBJ2-7, the full variable domain is SQTIHQWPATLVQPVGSPLSLECTVEGTSNPNLYWYRQAAGRGLQLLFYSVGIGQISSEVPQNLSASRPQDRQFILSSKKLLLSDSGFYLCAWSVGARNEQYFGPGTRLTVT.

Many counts were recorded for this clonotype. The chain recombines TRBV12-3 or TRBV12-4 with TRBJ1-2; 8 bases are a match to TRBD1. CDR3 length equals 11 residues. Trimming at V came to 9 bases and at J to 7 bases, leaving 4 bases not matched to a gene. The CDR3 protein is CASRTGSGYTF. CDR3 sequence (DNA): TGTGCCAGTAGGACAGGGTCTGGCTACACCTTC.

The chain combines TRBV11-1 with TRBJ2-7; 8 bases line up with TRBD2. The V segment lost 3 bases and the J segment 0 bases; nucleotides outside the gene matches: 4. Per the germline V gene, CDR1 is SGHAT and CDR2 is FQDESV (reference sequence). The CDR3 spans 15 residues. The CDR3 sequence: CASSFGGRTSYEQYF. The CDR3 nucleotides read TGTGCCAGCAGCTTCGGCGGGAGGACCTCCTACGAGCAGTACTTC.

This clonotype has at least ten counts. The chain has TRBV7-3 and TRBJ2-7, with 12 bases matching TRBD2. CDR3 length: 13 amino acids. The trim removed 5 bases at V and 6 bases at J, leaving 2 bases unmatched. Germline V gene sequence: CDR1 SGHTA, CDR2 FQGTGA. This CDR3 is CASSILAGGEQYF. CDR3 bases: TGTGCCAGCAGCATACTAGCGGGGGGCGAGCAGTACTTC.